Presented here are 22 T cell receptor beta chains from one specimen sequenced in a study of blood T cells in healthy people across ages. The use of a sample-barcoded 5' primer and a J-beta primer mix characterized a second PCR of roughly 6 to 11 cycles. TCRdb analysed the 5' RACE reads with MiXCR anew, one entry per CDR3 protein. The sample comprises about 1,400,000 distinct CDR3 sequences, approximately 59% of which are singletons, and over 5% rests with the top ten. Input material: blood. These receptors all come from a man aged 18-30 years in good health.

With respect to this clonotype: The junction shows a germline mismatch at one end, possibly a read error. The chain employs TRBV12-5 and TRBJ2-7; 10 positions match TRBD1. The CDR3 length is 14 residues. The germline gives CDR1 LGHNT, CDR2 FRNRAP. As DNA, the CDR3 is TGTGCTAGTGCTCCGGGACAGGGGCTCTACGAGAAGTACTTC. Amino acid sequence: CASAPGQGLYEKYF. Complete variable domain (other parts from reference TRBV12-5 and TRBJ2-7): DARVTQTPRHKVTEMGQEVTMRCQPILGHNTVFWYRQTMMQGLELLAYFRNRAPLDDSGMPKDRFSAEMPDATLATLKIQPSEPRDSAVYFCASAPGQGLYEKYFGPGTRLTVT.

The genes are TRBV6-5 and TRBJ1-1; tentative D call: TRBD1 (6 bases). V dropped 4 bases and J dropped 1 base, with 19 bases sitting between them. Germline loops: CDR1 MNHEY, CDR2 SVGAGI. The CDR3 covers 17 residues. The CDR3 here is CASSSPYLDSTNTEAFF. The DNA for the CDR3 is TGTGCCAGCAGTTCTCCGTATCTGGACAGTACGAACACTGAAGCTTTCTTT.

The rearrangement joins TRBV27 to TRBJ2-7, with 11 nucleotides matching TRBD1. V gave up 4 bases and J gave up 4 bases; unmatched junction bases: 6. From germline, CDR1 is MNHEY and CDR2 SMNVEV (reference sequence). The CDR3 sequence is 15 residues long. The CDR3 nucleotides are TGTGCCAGCAGTTCCGGACAGGGGGCTATATACGAGCAGTACTTC. This gives the protein CASSSGQGAIYEQYF.

CDR3 in amino acids: CASSQGSVSSIYEQYF. Here the CDR3 DNA reads TGTGCCAGCAGCCAAGGGTCCGTAAGTAGCATCTACGAGCAGTACTTC. The chain combines TRBV4-2 with TRBJ2-7; D is undetermined. CDR1 is LGHNA, CDR2 YNFKEQ, per germline. V lost 1 base, J lost 3 bases, and 16 bases lay in between. There are 16 residues in the CDR3.

The chain combines TRBV15 with TRBJ2-2; the D is unclear. The V end was cut by 1 base, the J end by 4 bases, with 10 bases between. There are 15 residues in the CDR3. Germline V gene data show CDR1 as LNHNV and CDR2 as YYDKDF (reference sequence). CDR3 bases: TGTGCCACCAGCAGAGGGGTTCTTAGCACCGGGGAGCTGTTTTTT. Its protein is CATSRGVLSTGELFF.

The J gene is TRBJ2-3, the V gene TRBV5-1; no clear D. CDR3 size: 15 residues. The germline CDR1 and CDR2 sequences are SGHRS and YFSETQ. V dropped 4 bases and J dropped 0 bases, with 12 bases sitting between them. CDR3 region: CASSGRGVSTDTQYF. CDR3 DNA: TGCGCCAGCAGCGGACGTGGGGTTAGCACAGATACGCAGTATTTT.

The chain uses TRBV2 and TRBJ2-3; TRBD1 or TRBD2 may be the D gene (6 bases each). From germline, CDR1 is SNHLY and CDR2 FYNNEI. Deletions cut 7 bases from V and 0 bases from J, with 14 bases between. CDR3 size: 15 residues. CDR3 coding DNA: TGTGCCAGCAAGGGGGGACGGACTAGCACAGATACGCAGTATTTT. This translates into CASKGGRTSTDTQYF.

This clonotype was detected only a few times. The J gene is TRBJ1-5, the V gene TRBV3-1; no firm D call. The germline V and J ends were trimmed by 1 base and 1 base, with 5 bases remaining between them. Germline V lookup: CDR1 LGHDT, CDR2 YNNKEL (reference sequence). The CDR3 is made up of 14 amino acids. The CDR3 loop reads CASSQVNSNQPQHF. The CDR3 bases are TGTGCCAGCAGCCAAGTTAACAGCAATCAGCCCCAGCATTTT.

CDR3 in DNA: TGCGCCAGCAGCCAAGATTGGGAGGATCTCAATGAGCAGTTCTTC. Encoded protein: CASSQDWEDLNEQFF. The rearrangement joins TRBV4-3 to TRBJ2-1, with D perhaps TRBD2 (6 bases). V lost 0 bases and J lost 6, with 12 bases in between. Germline V lookup: CDR1 LGHNA, CDR2 YSLEER. The CDR3 length is 15 residues.

This clonotype was recorded at least ten times. Just one base apart from a much larger clone, this may be a read error. The chain links TRBV20-1 to TRBJ2-5; 8 bases fit TRBD2. The CDR3 has 16 amino acids. Trimming cost V 1 base and J 11 bases; bases outside gene matches: 18. In germline, CDR1 is DFQATT, CDR2 SNEGSKA (reference sequence). The CDR3 loop is CSARATTSPGGIEQYF. CDR3 coding DNA: TGCAGTGCTAGAGCTACGACTAGCCCGGGAGGGATTGAGCAGTACTTC.

This chain uses TRBV29-1 with TRBJ2-7; unclear D gene. Germline V gene sequence: CDR1 SQVTM, CDR2 ANQGSEA. The CDR3 is 13 amino acids. V was shortened by 1 base and J by 6 bases, with 13 bases between the two germline ends. The CDR3 region is CSVEGQSSREQYF. The CDR3 DNA is TGCAGCGTTGAAGGACAATCATCCCGCGAGCAGTACTTC.

The chain employs TRBV5-1 and TRBJ1-1, with D unclear. Trimming removed 1 base from V and 3 bases from J, with 16 bases in between. This CDR3 is 16 amino acids long. CDR1 SGHRS and CDR2 YFSETQ come from the germline V gene. As DNA, the CDR3 is TGCGCCAGCAGCTTGTCCCTCGGCACCTTCGACACTGAAGCTTTCTTT. This translates into CASSLSLGTFDTEAFF.

V gene TRBV6-1 combines with J gene TRBJ2-7; TRBD1 matches 8 bases. J gave up 1 base and V 4 bases, and 6 bases lay outside the gene matches. The germline CDR1 and CDR2 sequences are MNHNS and SASEGT. The CDR3 is 15 amino acids. Here the CDR3 DNA reads TGTGCCAGCAGTGTGATTTGGACAGGGTCCTACGAGCAGTACTTC. This translates into CASSVIWTGSYEQYF.

V and J are TRBV4-1 and TRBJ1-3; D not certain. Germline V CDR1 and CDR2: MGHRA, YSYEKL. Deletions cut 4 bases from V and 3 bases from J, with 7 bases between. The CDR3 length is 13 residues. CDR3 protein: CASSPQVGNTIYF. CDR3 bases: TGCGCCAGCAGCCCCCAGGTTGGAAACACCATATATTTT.

This clonotype was counted a few times. The V call is TRBV7-6, the J call TRBJ2-7; D is uncertain. CDR1 and CDR2 from the germline V gene are SGHVS and FNYEAQ. The ends were cut back, 3 bases at V and 0 bases at J, with 9 bases in the middle. The CDR3 length is 14 residues. CDR3 region: CASSFTVSSYEQYF. CDR3 DNA sequence: TGTGCCAGCAGCTTTACGGTCAGCTCCTACGAGCAGTACTTC.

The sample holds one count of this clonotype. Germline and junction disagree at one end, which may indicate a read error. The V gene is TRBV5-1, the J gene TRBJ1-2; D is ambiguous. Germline V lookup: CDR1 SGHRS, CDR2 YFSETQ. The CDR3 covers 12 residues. The DNA for the CDR3 is TGCGCCAGCAGCTTACATAACTATGGCCACACCTTC. Translating gives CASSLHNYGHTF.

This chain uses TRBV6-2 or TRBV6-3 with TRBJ1-1; TRBD1 is a possible D gene (5 bases). The germline V and J ends were trimmed by 11 bases and 1 base, with 17 bases remaining between them. Germline assignment: CDR1 MNHEY and CDR2 SVGEGT. The CDR3 loop spans 14 amino acids. CDR3 DNA sequence: TGTGCCGGGAACTCAGGGCAAACGAACACTGAAGCTTTCTTT. Translation: CAGNSGQTNTEAFF.

This chain uses TRBV6-2 or TRBV6-3 with TRBJ2-1, with TRBD2 matching over 7 bases. Per the germline V gene, CDR1 is MNHEY and CDR2 is SVGEGT. V gave up 5 bases and J gave up 9 bases; unmatched junction bases: 16. This CDR3 spans 16 amino acids. CDR3 sequence reads: CASSPPTSGEGSEQFF. CDR3 nucleotides: TGTGCCAGCAGTCCACCGACAAGCGGGGAGGGGAGTGAGCAGTTCTTC.

CDR3: CASSRPGFLVTEAFF. The CDR3 coding sequence is TGTGCCAGCAGTCGTCCAGGGTTCTTGGTGACTGAAGCTTTCTTT. V gene TRBV12-3 or TRBV12-4 combines with J gene TRBJ1-1; D is perhaps TRBD1 (5 bases). Trimming shortened V by 5 bases and J by 5 bases, and 18 bases separated the two germline ends. This CDR3 is built from 15 residues.

The rearrangement links TRBV7-8 to TRBJ2-3; D tentatively reads TRBD1 or TRBD2 (6 bases each). Trimming cost V 7 bases and J 0 bases, with 14 bases left between them. This CDR3 spans 15 amino acids. Germline loops: CDR1 SGHVS, CDR2 FQNEAQ. The CDR3: CASTRWGASTDTQYF. In DNA, the CDR3 is TGTGCCAGCACCCGGTGGGGGGCTAGCACAGATACGCAGTATTTT.

There are a few counts of this clonotype. The J gene is TRBJ2-1, the V gene TRBV12-3 or TRBV12-4; 11 positions match TRBD2. The V segment lost 5 bases and the J segment 9 bases; nucleotides outside the gene matches: 9. The length of the CDR3 is 15 residues. The CDR3 spells CASSVSGRALGEQFF. CDR3 DNA sequence: TGTGCCAGCAGTGTTAGCGGGAGGGCCTTAGGTGAGCAGTTCTTC.

V is TRBV6-6 and J is TRBJ1-1, with TRBD1 matching over 9 bases. CDR3 length equals 16 residues. V was clipped by 3 bases and J by 4 bases; unmatched bases: 9. Germline CDR1 reads MNHNY; CDR2 reads SVGAGI (reference sequence). CDR3 in amino acids: CASSYPPGTGLTEAFF. CDR3 nucleotide sequence: TGTGCCAGCAGTTATCCACCTGGGACAGGGCTCACTGAAGCTTTCTTT.